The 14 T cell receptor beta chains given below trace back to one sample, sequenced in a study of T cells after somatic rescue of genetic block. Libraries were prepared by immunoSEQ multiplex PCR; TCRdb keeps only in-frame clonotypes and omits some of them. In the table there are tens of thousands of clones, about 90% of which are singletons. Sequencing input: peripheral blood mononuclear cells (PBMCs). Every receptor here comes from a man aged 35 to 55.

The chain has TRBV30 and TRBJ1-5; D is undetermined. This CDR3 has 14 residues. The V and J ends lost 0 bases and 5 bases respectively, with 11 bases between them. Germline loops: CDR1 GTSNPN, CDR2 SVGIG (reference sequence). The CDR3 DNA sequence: TGTGCCTGGAGTGTACTGAACACAGATCAGCCCCAGCATTTT. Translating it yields CAWSVLNTDQPQHF.

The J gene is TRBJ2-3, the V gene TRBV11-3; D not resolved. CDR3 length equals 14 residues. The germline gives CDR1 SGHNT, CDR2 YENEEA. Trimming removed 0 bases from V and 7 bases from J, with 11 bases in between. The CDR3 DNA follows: TGTGCCAGCAGCTTAGACGGCAGTTCAAATACGCAGTATTTT. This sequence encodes CASSLDGSSNTQYF.

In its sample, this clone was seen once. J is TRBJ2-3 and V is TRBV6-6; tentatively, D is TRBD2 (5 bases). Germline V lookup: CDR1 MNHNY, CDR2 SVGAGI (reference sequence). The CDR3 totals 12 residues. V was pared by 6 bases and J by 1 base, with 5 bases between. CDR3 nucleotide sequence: TGTGCCAGCAGGGGAGGCACAGATACGCAGTATTTT. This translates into CASRGGTDTQYF.

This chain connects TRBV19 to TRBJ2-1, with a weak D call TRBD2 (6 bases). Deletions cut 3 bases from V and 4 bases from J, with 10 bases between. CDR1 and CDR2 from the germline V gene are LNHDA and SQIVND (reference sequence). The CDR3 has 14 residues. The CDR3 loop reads CASSMGLTYNEQFF. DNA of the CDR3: TGTGCCAGTAGTATGGGACTTACTTACAATGAGCAGTTCTTC.

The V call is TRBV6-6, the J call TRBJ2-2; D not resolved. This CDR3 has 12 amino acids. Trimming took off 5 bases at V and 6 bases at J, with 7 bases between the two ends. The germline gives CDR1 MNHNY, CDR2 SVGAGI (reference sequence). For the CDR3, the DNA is TGTGCCAGCAGTCCTCTTTCCGGGGAGCTGTTTTTT. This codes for CASSPLSGELFF.

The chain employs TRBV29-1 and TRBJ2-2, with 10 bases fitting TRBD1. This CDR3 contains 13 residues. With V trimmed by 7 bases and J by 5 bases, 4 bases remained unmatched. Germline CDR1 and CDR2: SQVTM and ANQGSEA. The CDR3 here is CSGRQGATGELFF. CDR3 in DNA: TGCAGCGGTAGACAGGGGGCGACCGGGGAGCTGTTTTTT.

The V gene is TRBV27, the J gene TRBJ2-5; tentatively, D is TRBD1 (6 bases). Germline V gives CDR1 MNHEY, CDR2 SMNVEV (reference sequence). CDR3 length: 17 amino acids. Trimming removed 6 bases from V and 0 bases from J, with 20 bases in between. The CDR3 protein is CASRSQARDINQETQYF. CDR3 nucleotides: TGTGCCAGCAGATCTCAAGCCCGGGACATAAACCAAGAGACCCAGTACTTC.

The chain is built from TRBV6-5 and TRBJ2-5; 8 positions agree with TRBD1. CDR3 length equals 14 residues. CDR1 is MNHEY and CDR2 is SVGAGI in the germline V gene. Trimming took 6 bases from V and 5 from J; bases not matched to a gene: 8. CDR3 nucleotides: TGTGCCAGCAGAACGGACAGGGTTAGCGAGACCCAGTACTTC. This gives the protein CASRTDRVSETQYF.

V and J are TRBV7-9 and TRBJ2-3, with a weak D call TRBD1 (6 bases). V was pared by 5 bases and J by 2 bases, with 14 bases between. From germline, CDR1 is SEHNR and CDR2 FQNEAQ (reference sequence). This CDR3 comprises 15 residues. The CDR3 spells CASSPRGGVTDTQYF. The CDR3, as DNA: TGTGCCAGCAGCCCGCGTGGGGGCGTCACAGATACGCAGTATTTT.

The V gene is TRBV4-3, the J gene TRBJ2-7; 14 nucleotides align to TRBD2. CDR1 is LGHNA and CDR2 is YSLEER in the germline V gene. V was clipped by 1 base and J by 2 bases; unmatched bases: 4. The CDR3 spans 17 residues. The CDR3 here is CASSQVGLAGGTYEQYF. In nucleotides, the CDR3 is TGCGCCAGCAGCCAAGTTGGACTAGCGGGAGGCACCTACGAGCAGTACTTC.

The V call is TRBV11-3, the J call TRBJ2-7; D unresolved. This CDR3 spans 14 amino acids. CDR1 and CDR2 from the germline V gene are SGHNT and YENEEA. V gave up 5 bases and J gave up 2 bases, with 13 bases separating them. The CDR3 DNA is TGTGCCAGCAGCCGGAGCGAGAGTGCCTACGAGCAGTACTTC. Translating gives CASSRSESAYEQYF. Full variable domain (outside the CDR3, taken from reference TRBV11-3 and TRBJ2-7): EAGVVQSPRYKIIEKKQPVAFWCNPISGHNTLYWYLQNLGQGPELLIRYENEEAVDDSQLPKDRFSAERLKGVDSTLKIQPAELGDSAVYLCASSRSESAYEQYFGPGTRLTVT.

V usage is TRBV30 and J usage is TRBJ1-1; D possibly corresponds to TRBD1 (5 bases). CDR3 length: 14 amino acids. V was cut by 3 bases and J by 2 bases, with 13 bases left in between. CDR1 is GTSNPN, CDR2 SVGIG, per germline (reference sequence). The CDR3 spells CAWRTQGFNTEAFF. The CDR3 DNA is TGTGCCTGGAGGACTCAGGGATTCAACACTGAAGCTTTCTTT.

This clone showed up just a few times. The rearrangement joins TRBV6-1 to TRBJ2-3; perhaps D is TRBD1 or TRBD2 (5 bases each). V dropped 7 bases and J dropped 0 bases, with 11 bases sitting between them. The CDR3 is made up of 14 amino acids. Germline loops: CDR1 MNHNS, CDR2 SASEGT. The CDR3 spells CASTRDVSTDTQYF. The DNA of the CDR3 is TGTGCCAGCACCCGGGACGTAAGCACAGATACGCAGTATTTT.

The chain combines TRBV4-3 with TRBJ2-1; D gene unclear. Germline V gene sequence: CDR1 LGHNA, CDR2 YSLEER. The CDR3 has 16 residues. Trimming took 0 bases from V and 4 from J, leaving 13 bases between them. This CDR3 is CASSQDLSHIYNEQFF. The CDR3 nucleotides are TGCGCCAGCAGCCAAGATTTGAGCCACATTTACAATGAGCAGTTCTTC.